This T cell receptor (beta chain) was observed in a study of breast tumors, draining lymph nodes, adjacent tissues. The lymph nodes were axillary draining lymph nodes from breast cancer patients. The CDR3 totals 16 residues. Germline lookup yields CDR1 LNHDA and CDR2 SQIVND (reference sequence). V shed 3 bases and J shed 0 bases, with 9 bases lying between them. TCRdb analysed the multiplex PCR reads with MiXCR anew, one entry per CDR3 protein. The sample holds approximately 280,000 distinct CDR3 sequences, over 25% seen once. What was sequenced was axillary lymph node tissue. The chain uses TRBV19 and TRBJ1-6; D gene unclear. This clonotype originated in a female donor with breast cancer. Some clones in this sample may be carry-over from other donors' samples. The DNA of the CDR3 is TGTGCCAGTAGTATGGCTGCGGGCTCCTATAATTCACCCCTCCACTTT. It is translated as CASSMAAGSYNSPLHF. The variable domain in full, completed from reference TRBV19 and TRBJ1-6, reads DGGITQSPKYLFRKEGQNVTLSCEQNLNHDAMYWYRQDPGQGLRLIYYSQIVNDFQKGDIAEGYSVSREKKESFPLTVTSAQKNPTAFYLCASSMAAGSYNSPLHFGNGTRLTVT.